Below are 13 T cell receptor beta chains sequenced from a single sample in a study of T cell repertoires in cytomegalovirus infection. These TCRs' antigens remain unknown. A single record per CDR3 protein comes from TCRdb applying MiXCR to the reads. The sample includes 700,000 to 900,000 distinct CDR3 sequences, almost 30% of them seen just once. The sequencing here drew on cultured CD8+ T cells from PBMCs, taken from culture after CMV antigen stimulation. The source is a human donor in good health (CMV status not recorded). Some clones in this sample may be carry-over from other donors' samples.

In this sample, this clonotype turned up a few times. V is TRBV7-6 and J is TRBJ2-5, with a possible D match to TRBD2 (7 bases). V gave up 1 base and J gave up 12 bases, with 12 bases separating them. This CDR3 is built from 12 residues. CDR1 is SGHVS and CDR2 is FNYEAQ in the germline V gene. The CDR3 reads CASSLGGGDEYF. DNA of the CDR3: TGTGCCAGCAGCTTAGGAGGGGGGGACGAGTACTTC.

This clonotype was seen ten or more times. The CDR3 sequence is CASSAAGNYGYTF. In DNA, the CDR3 is TGTGCCAGCAGCGCCGCCGGGAACTATGGCTACACCTTC. The rearrangement joins TRBV7-6 to TRBJ1-2, with D uncertain. CDR1 is SGHVS and CDR2 is FNYEAQ in the germline V gene. The CDR3 spans 13 residues. Trimming removed 5 bases from V and 2 bases from J, with 9 bases in between.

This clonotype was seen only a few times. V and J are TRBV6-1 and TRBJ2-3, with D uncertain. The CDR3 spans 16 residues. CDR1 is MNHNS, CDR2 SASEGT, per germline. The germline V and J ends were trimmed by 8 bases and 5 bases, with 23 bases remaining between them. CDR3 amino acids: CASDRPNFPIIDTQYF. In DNA, the CDR3 is TGTGCCAGCGACCGCCCTAATTTCCCCATCATAGATACGCAGTATTTT.

V usage is TRBV12-3 or TRBV12-4 and J usage is TRBJ2-3; D is perhaps TRBD1 or TRBD2 (5 bases each). The CDR3 has 14 residues. V lost 6 bases, J lost 4 bases, and 14 bases lay in between. CDR3: CASSLYGDPDTQYF. CDR3 DNA sequence: TGTGCCAGCAGCCTGTACGGGGACCCAGATACGCAGTATTTT.

The V and J genes are TRBV3-1 and TRBJ2-1, with 8 bases lining up with TRBD2. The germline V gene has CDR1 LGHDT and CDR2 YNNKEL (reference sequence). V trimming: 1 base; J trimming: 7 bases; junction bases outside the gene matches: 9. The CDR3 is made up of 16 amino acids. CDR3 nucleotides: TGTGCCAGCAGCCAAGCCGGGACTAGGGTCTTAAATGAGCAGTTCTTC. This sequence encodes CASSQAGTRVLNEQFF.

This chain links TRBV12-3 or TRBV12-4 with TRBJ2-3, with 8 bases that match TRBD2. V gave up 4 bases and J gave up 2 bases; unmatched junction bases: 11. The CDR3 length is 17 residues. This CDR3 reads CASSSYPAGVLTDTQYF. CDR3 coding DNA: TGTGCCAGCAGTTCCTACCCAGCGGGGGTACTCACAGATACGCAGTATTTT.

The chain uses TRBV6-6 and TRBJ2-6; 12 bases align to TRBD1. This CDR3 comprises 17 residues. Unmatched junction bases numbered 7, after V lost 6 bases and J lost 4 bases. CDR1 and CDR2 (germline): MNHNY, SVGAGI (reference sequence). CDR3 DNA sequence: TGTGCCAGCAGCATCCGGGACAGGGGGCTCGGGGCCAACGTCCTGACTTTC. Its protein is CASSIRDRGLGANVLTF.

This clonotype has just a few counts. The CDR3 here is CASSSTGGSLHF. As DNA, the CDR3 is TGTGCCAGCAGTTCCACAGGGGGCTCCCTCCACTTT. The V call is TRBV6-5, the J call TRBJ1-6, with 9 bases lining up with TRBD1. Germline CDR1 reads MNHEY; CDR2 reads SVGAGI. Trimming at V came to 4 bases and at J to 14 bases, leaving 3 bases not matched to a gene. The CDR3 has 12 amino acids.

J is TRBJ2-2 and V is TRBV27; perhaps TRBD2 as D (5 bases). From germline, CDR1 is MNHEY and CDR2 SMNVEV (reference sequence). This CDR3 region has 15 residues. The ends were cut back, 3 bases at V and 1 base at J, with 9 bases in the middle. CDR3 in DNA: TGTGCCAGCAGTTTCCACGGAGGGAACACCGGGGAGCTGTTTTTT. It translates to CASSFHGGNTGELFF.

In this sample, this clonotype turned up a few times. V gene TRBV15 combines with J gene TRBJ1-1; D remains ambiguous. The V end was cut by 2 bases, the J end by 0 bases, with 16 bases between. CDR3 length equals 17 residues. The germline V gene encodes CDR1 LNHNV and CDR2 YYDKDF (reference sequence). DNA of the CDR3: TGTGCCACCAGCAGACCTTCCGATTTAACGCTGAACACTGAAGCTTTCTTT. It codes for CATSRPSDLTLNTEAFF.

The chain recombines TRBV12-5 with TRBJ1-2; a possible D gene is TRBD1 (6 bases). The germline V gene has CDR1 LGHNT and CDR2 FRNRAP. V was shortened by 4 bases and J by 8 bases, with 17 bases between the two germline ends. The CDR3 is 14 residues long. CDR3 sequence: CASGSAGGAQGYTF. CDR3 in DNA: TGTGCTAGTGGTTCTGCCGGGGGGGCTCAAGGCTACACCTTC.

The gene calls are TRBV11-2 and TRBJ1-4; D uncertain. Looked up from germline, CDR1 is SGHAT and CDR2 is FQNNGV. There are 14 residues in the CDR3. V gave up 3 bases and J gave up 0 bases, with 5 bases separating them. CDR3 residues: CASSFLATNEKLFF. The CDR3 coding sequence is TGTGCCAGCAGCTTTCTGGCAACTAATGAAAAACTGTTTTTT.

Concerning this clonotype itself: With a much larger clone just one base away, this may be a read error. This chain links TRBV7-6 with TRBJ2-1, with TRBD2 as a possible D gene (6 bases). The V gene's germline CDR1 is SGHVS and CDR2 FNYEAQ. This CDR3 is 14 amino acids long. V lost 7 bases to trimming and J lost 5 bases, with 15 bases between them. CDR3: CASNWRGPDNEQFF. In nucleotides, the CDR3 is TGTGCCAGCAACTGGAGGGGACCCGACAATGAGCAGTTCTTC.